This TCR beta chain was captured by sequencing in a study of T cell changes during pregnancy in multiple sclerosis. Clones were read by immunoSEQ multiplex PCR, and TCRdb kept only the in-frame ones, dropping some. The sample records 50,000 or so clones, over 85% being singletons. Germline V CDR1 and CDR2: DFQATT, SNEGSKA (reference sequence). V shed 3 bases, J shed 8 bases, and the junction held 2 bases outside the gene matches. The CDR3 has 11 residues. The sample consisted of CD4+ T cells from peripheral blood mononuclear cells, taken before pregnancy. V usage is TRBV20-1 and J usage is TRBJ1-1; 8 positions match TRBD1. The origin of this receptor is a female donor with multiple sclerosis, enrolled in a pregnancy study. CDR3 residues: CSARRQGEAFF. The CDR3 DNA sequence: TGCAGTGCTAGGAGACAGGGGGAAGCTTTCTTT.